The clone carrying this T cell receptor (beta chain) has more than one count but fewer than ten. No antigen is known for it. Donors underwent one heparinised blood draw, about 120 mL on average. The length of the CDR3 is 15 residues. Germline V lookup: CDR1 LGHNA, CDR2 YSLEER. Germline trimming cut 0 bases from V and 2 bases from J; bases unmatched to any gene: 2. These data are taken from a study of beta chain features in type 1 diabetes. Findings and limits, study-wide: Reduced insertions and increased deletions marked VDJ junctions in type 1 diabetes patients. Across all four CD4+ subsets, people with type 1 diabetes showed modestly shorter TCRB CDR3s.

Sequenced material consisted of expressed TCRB transcripts (all of the isolated RNA was reverse transcribed). Produced via immunoSEQ multiplex PCR; TCRdb's table is partial and in-frame only. The sample lists some 130,000 clones, 9% occurring once. The sequenced sample consisted of central memory CD4+ T cells from blood. The V gene is TRBV4-3, the J gene TRBJ1-2; 8 bases are shared with TRBD1. This clonotype was sampled from a man aged 25-40 years with type 1 diabetes. The CDR3: CASSQETGANYGYTF. The CDR3 DNA reads TGCGCCAGCAGCCAAGAGACAGGGGCCAACTATGGCTACACCTTC.